Listed below are T cell receptor beta chains from one sample, sequenced in a study of blood T cells in healthy people across ages. Via MiXCR, TCRdb re-called the 5' RACE reads, giving one row per CDR3 protein. Seen here are under 1,000,000 distinct CDR3 sequences, 35% to 40% observed once, and the top ten hold about an eighth. Material: blood. The receptor set was obtained from a young man in good health. Both conserved end residues are part of each CDR3. Each record gives: clone size, J gene, D gene, V gene, CDR3 DNA, CDR3 protein. A D gene is named only where the DNA matches it firmly. The size field is filled for only some rows; it gives once, few, many or a size class.

many TRBJ2-5 - TRBV29-1 TGCAGCCTGTCGCAGTACCAAGAGACCCAGTACTTC CSLSQYQETQYF
- TRBJ2-1 - TRBV12-3/TRBV12-4 TGTGCCAGCACAGGTGTCAATGAGCAGTTCTTC CASTGVNEQFF
- TRBJ2-3 - TRBV13 TGTGCCAGCAGCCACCGGGACAAAGATACGCAGTATTTT CASSHRDKDTQYF
many TRBJ1-1 TRBD1 TRBV7-2 TGTGCCAGCAGCTTGCGGACAGGGAACACTGAAGCTTTCTTT CASSLRTGNTEAFF
- TRBJ2-5 TRBD2 TRBV7-6 TGTGCCAGCAGCTTAGAACCAGCGGGGGTCCACAATGAGCAGTACTTC CASSLEPAGVHNEQYF
many TRBJ2-7 - TRBV5-1 TGCGCCAGCAGCTCAGGGATGAGGGCCTACGAGCAGTACTTC CASSSGMRAYEQYF
few TRBJ1-1 - TRBV3-1 TGTGCCAGCAGCCCTACTCAGGGACGATTCGAAGCTTTCTTT CASSPTQGRFEAFF
- TRBJ2-1 - TRBV12-3/TRBV12-4 TGTGCCAGCAGTCGGAAGACGAATGAGCAGTTCTTC CASSRKTNEQFF
many TRBJ1-2 - TRBV12-3/TRBV12-4 TGTGCCAGCAGTTTAGGCCAGTATGGCTACACCTTC CASSLGQYGYTF
- TRBJ2-6 - TRBV6-5 TGTGCCAGCAGTTACCTCAATTACGGGGCCAACGTCCTGACTTTC CASSYLNYGANVLTF
- TRBJ2-3 - TRBV7-3 TGTGCCAGCAGCCAAGGACGAGCGCTCTCAGATACGCAGTATTTT CASSQGRALSDTQYF
- TRBJ2-3 TRBD1 TRBV5-1 TGCGCCAGCAGCATTCAAACAGGGGGCGCAGATACGCAGTATTTT CASSIQTGGADTQYF
- TRBJ1-1 - TRBV29-1 TGCAGCGTTGGGGGAGGACGTATGAACACTGAAGCTTTCTTT CSVGGGRMNTEAFF
few TRBJ2-5 TRBD1 TRBV20-1 TGCAGTGCACCCCGAGGGACAGACGCTAGAGAGACCCAGTACTTC CSAPRGTDARETQYF